The 20 T cell receptor beta chains in this list originate from one sample, sequenced in a study of blood T cell repertoires in COVID-19. Using immunoSEQ multiplex PCR, the repertoire was profiled, and TCRdb retains in-frame clones only, with some absent. The sample has more than 110,000 clones, under 90% seen once. Sample: peripheral blood. These receptors were collected from a woman of 80 years or more in a cohort sampled during active or convalescent COVID-19.

The V gene is TRBV24-1, the J gene TRBJ1-1; unclear D gene. Germline assignment: CDR1 KGHDR and CDR2 SFDVKD. Trimming took 3 bases from V and 4 from J, leaving 14 bases between them. The CDR3 is made up of 15 amino acids. This CDR3 reads CATSDGPPGITEAFF. DNA for the CDR3: TGTGCCACCAGTGATGGCCCCCCGGGGATCACTGAAGCTTTCTTT.

This clone was detected a few times. This chain links TRBV7-7 with TRBJ2-2; 7 nucleotides agree with TRBD1. J gave up 7 bases and V 2 bases, and 4 bases lay outside the gene matches. The CDR3 contains 14 residues. Germline CDR1 reads SSHAT; CDR2 reads FNYEAQ (reference sequence). The CDR3 coding sequence is TGTGCCAGCAGCTTAAGGGGGCCGGGCGGGGAGCTGTTTTTT. It yields the protein CASSLRGPGGELFF.

A few counts support this clone. This sequence joins TRBV19 and TRBJ2-1, with no clear D. Trimming took off 8 bases at V and 0 bases at J, with 5 bases between the two ends. Germline-derived CDR1 and CDR2 are LNHDA and SQIVND (reference sequence). The length of the CDR3 is 12 residues. The CDR3 loop reads CASGRSYNEQFF. The CDR3 DNA sequence: TGTGCCAGTGGCCGCTCCTACAATGAGCAGTTCTTC. Full variable domain (rest looked up from reference TRBV19 and TRBJ2-1): DGGITQSPKYLFRKEGQNVTLSCEQNLNHDAMYWYRQDPGQGLRLIYYSQIVNDFQKGDIAEGYSVSREKKESFPLTVTSAQKNPTAFYLCASGRSYNEQFFGPGTRLTVL.

The V gene is TRBV29-1, the J gene TRBJ1-1; no clear D gene. V lost 6 bases, J lost 5 bases, and 16 bases lay in between. Germline values: CDR1 SQVTM, CDR2 ANQGSEA. The CDR3 covers 13 residues. The CDR3 nucleotides are TGCAGCGTCCCCGTCCGGGCGGGAACTGAAGCTTTCTTT. Translation gives CSVPVRAGTEAFF.

The V call is TRBV5-5, the J call TRBJ2-7, with D perhaps TRBD2 (6 bases). The CDR3 spans 15 residues. V was pared by 4 bases and J by 4 bases, with 18 bases between. Looked up from germline, CDR1 is SGHKS and CDR2 is YYEKEE (reference sequence). The CDR3 sequence: CASSGGGQTYYEQYF. DNA for the CDR3: TGTGCCAGCAGCGGGGGAGGACAAACATATTACGAGCAGTACTTC.

This chain joins TRBV28 and TRBJ1-2; TRBD1 agrees at 7 bases. CDR3 length equals 14 residues. Trimming cost V 3 bases and J 7 bases; bases outside gene matches: 8. Germline CDR1 is MDHEN and CDR2 is SYDVKM. The CDR3 sequence: CASSFVGGTFGYTF. CDR3 coding DNA: TGTGCCAGCAGTTTTGTAGGGGGCACTTTTGGCTACACCTTC.

The rearrangement uses TRBV3-1 (or the pseudogene TRBV3-2) and TRBJ1-1; 7 nucleotides line up with TRBD1. Germline-derived CDR1 and CDR2 are LGHDT and YNNKEL (reference sequence). V trimming: 4 bases; J trimming: 8 bases; junction bases outside the gene matches: 4. This CDR3 has 12 residues. The CDR3 bases are TGTGCCAGCAGCCCTTTGGGACAGGAAGCTTTCTTT. Protein: CASSPLGQEAFF.

This clone was detected only once. The chain joins TRBV19 to TRBJ1-5, with D unclear. Germline lookup yields CDR1 LNHDA and CDR2 SQIVND (reference sequence). V was clipped by 7 bases and J by 4 bases, with 11 bases between them. The length of the CDR3 is 13 residues. The CDR3 region has the DNA TGTGCCAGTACCGCGACAAGAAATCAGCCCCAGCATTTT. Translating it yields CASTATRNQPQHF.

The V call is TRBV5-1, the J call TRBJ2-7; 9 bases are a match to TRBD1. The V gene end was trimmed by 2 bases and the J gene end by 2 bases; junction bases not matched to a gene: 8. There are 16 residues in the CDR3. Germline V gene sequence: CDR1 SGHRS, CDR2 YFSETQ. CDR3 coding DNA: TGCGCCAGCAGCTTACCAACAGGGGGCTTTCCCTACGAGCAGTACTTC. Its translation is CASSLPTGGFPYEQYF.

This CDR3 reads CASSAMLGAGEKLFF. CDR3 in DNA: TGTGCCAGCAGCGCCATGCTGGGGGCTGGTGAAAAACTGTTTTTT. The V call is TRBV9, the J call TRBJ1-4; D possibly corresponds to TRBD1 (6 bases). The CDR3 totals 15 residues. Per the germline V gene, CDR1 is SGDLS and CDR2 is YYNGEE. Trimming cost V 3 bases and J 7 bases, with 16 bases left between them.

The CDR3 region has the DNA TGTGCCAGCAGCTTTCAGGGGGTCGGCCAGCCCCAGCATTTT. Its protein is CASSFQGVGQPQHF. The chain recombines TRBV7-9 with TRBJ1-5; 7 positions match TRBD1. There are 14 residues in the CDR3. The germline gives CDR1 SEHNR, CDR2 FQNEAQ (reference sequence). The trim removed 3 bases at V and 7 bases at J, leaving 6 bases unmatched.

The chain uses TRBV5-1 and TRBJ1-2; 7 nucleotides agree with TRBD1. The CDR3 is 15 amino acids. V lost 4 bases to trimming and J lost 4 bases; unmatched junction nucleotides: 10. Per the germline V gene, CDR1 is SGHRS and CDR2 is YFSETQ. CDR3 in amino acids: CASSEGDSGSYGYTF. The CDR3 nucleotides read TGCGCCAGCAGCGAAGGGGACAGTGGGTCCTATGGCTACACCTTC.

The CDR3 is CASMDRGTKASYEQYF. The CDR3 DNA reads as TGTGCCAGTATGGACAGGGGGACGAAGGCGTCCTACGAGCAGTACTTC. This chain uses TRBV19 with TRBJ2-7; 10 nucleotides agree with TRBD1. This CDR3 region has 16 residues. The germline V gene encodes CDR1 LNHDA and CDR2 SQIVND (reference sequence). With 7 bases clipped from V and 1 base from J, the junction kept 10 bases outside the gene matches.

This clone was recorded once. The genes are TRBV2 and TRBJ1-2; 10 bases are a match to TRBD1. Trimming cost V 7 bases and J 5 bases; bases outside gene matches: 4. The CDR3 has 13 amino acids. Looked up from germline, CDR1 is SNHLY and CDR2 is FYNNEI. This CDR3 is CASKDRGRYGYTF. The CDR3 DNA reads as TGTGCCAGCAAAGACAGGGGGCGGTATGGCTACACCTTC.

The chain links TRBV10-1 to TRBJ1-1; maybe TRBD1 (5 bases). Germline loops: CDR1 WNHNN, CDR2 SYGVQD (reference sequence). Trimming left V 8 bases short and J 0 bases short, with 10 bases between. The CDR3 sequence is 13 residues long. In DNA form, the CDR3 reads TGCGCCAGCGGATCAGGGATGAACACTGAAGCTTTCTTT. Encoded protein: CASGSGMNTEAFF.

This chain links TRBV18 with TRBJ1-2; maybe TRBD1 (5 bases). In germline, CDR1 is KGHSH, CDR2 LQKENI. The CDR3 has 13 residues. Trimming took off 2 bases at V and 3 bases at J, with 7 bases between the two ends. DNA for the CDR3: TGTGCCAGCTCACCAGGCAGGGACTATGGCTACACCTTC. This translates into CASSPGRDYGYTF.

This clone was observed once. This chain links TRBV14 with TRBJ2-2, with unresolved D. V was shortened by 3 bases and J by 7 bases, with 12 bases between the two germline ends. Germline V gene data show CDR1 as SGHDN and CDR2 as FVKESK. CDR3 length: 14 amino acids. CDR3 loop: CASSQILGIGELFF. The CDR3 coding sequence is TGTGCCAGCAGCCAGATCCTAGGTATCGGGGAGCTGTTTTTT.

This rearrangement joins TRBV12-3 or TRBV12-4 to TRBJ2-7; TRBD1 might be the D (6 bases). This CDR3 comprises 13 residues. V was clipped by 6 bases and J by 5 bases, with 14 bases between them. Written as DNA, the CDR3 is TGTGCCAGCAGGGACAGTCTAGAAGACGAGCAGTACTTC. Residues: CASRDSLEDEQYF.

V and J are TRBV7-9 and TRBJ2-3; D is possibly TRBD2 (5 bases). Germline-derived CDR1 and CDR2 are SEHNR and FQNEAQ (reference sequence). CDR3 size: 12 residues. The CDR3: CAGSPDTDTQYF. CDR3 DNA sequence: TGTGCAGGGAGCCCTGACACAGATACGCAGTATTTT.

In its sample, this clone was seen once. V and J are TRBV3-1 (or the pseudogene TRBV3-2) and TRBJ2-7; 7 bases are shared with TRBD1. CDR1 is LGHDT, CDR2 YNNKEL, per germline (reference sequence). The CDR3 totals 14 residues. The trim removed 3 bases at V and 1 base at J, leaving 3 bases unmatched. The CDR3 is CASSHPGQSYEQYF. CDR3 DNA: TGTGCCAGCAGCCACCCGGGACAGTCCTACGAGCAGTACTTC.